This TCR beta chain was documented in a study of response to subunit inactivated influenza vaccine (dated by TCRdb to the late 2010s). With regard to the full study: The study used deep quantitative T cell receptor repertoire profiling to track responses to a trivalent subunit inactivated influenza vaccine. General study outcomes and caveats: According to the authors, only a limited number of new T cells may be recruited by each seasonal influenza vaccination.

This clonotype was detected ten times or more. This receptor's antigen is unknown. No base quality values were provided; no much bigger clone lies one nucleotide off. The germline V gene (reference sequence) sets CDR1 to DFQATT and CDR2 to SNEGSKA. Reading from cysteine to phenylalanine, the CDR3 counts 16 amino acids. The entry retains the CDR3 DNA only, 48 bases that are in frame from base 1. V gives up 2 bases and J gives up 8 bases, and the segment between their germline ends measures 22 bases. The receptor library was made with RT-PCR. The instrument given in TCRdb is Illumina HiSeq 2500. Using fastp trimming at Q25 and MiXCR clonotype assembly, TCRdb reanalyzed the public sequencing data and kept in-frame beta chains. Each CDR3 protein appears once, grouped with its most common genes and DNA. A total of under 800,000 distinct CDR3 sequences appear in this sample, around 14% of them only once. Roughly 6.4% of the sample belongs to the ten largest clones.

The sample consisted of PBMCs from blood, taken 14 to 15 days before vaccination. The chain joins TRBV20-1 to TRBJ2-1; tentative D gene TRBD2, with 6 bases matching. The sequence came from a man aged 45-65 years who received an inactivated influenza vaccine. Donor details come from another sample of the same person, matched by shared clones. The CDR3 region: CSARPPFSGVMYEQFF. The nucleotide sequence reads TGCAGTGCTAGACCCCCTTTTTCGGGAGTTATGTATGAGCAGTTCTTC.